This T cell receptor beta chain was sequenced during a study of Ad26.COV2.S vaccination and SARS-CoV-2 variants. For the study at large: In the study, Ad26.COV2.S was injected intramuscularly once, or twice 56 days apart. General study findings and limits: Reports say spike-specific CD8+ and CD4+ T cell responses covered substantial breadth after vaccination. Total T cell responses may have been underestimated by the TCR breadth and depth analyses.

TCRdb's table, derived via immunoSEQ multiplex PCR, lists solely in-frame clones and lacks some. The table records 410,000 or so clones, roughly 90% of them present only once. Germline values: CDR1 ENHRY, CDR2 SYGVKD. The trim removed 4 bases at V and 6 bases at J, leaving 6 bases unmatched. The CDR3 sequence is 13 residues long. Details on this clone: As yet, its antigen is unknown.

Treatment noted: around 19 received Ad26.COV2.S at low or high dose, single or two shots; roughly five received placebo; per-sample allocation not given. Specimens were obtained on day 63 following the first vaccine or placebo injection. In the vaccine, an Ad26 vector expressed the SARS-CoV-2 spike of the Wuhan strain. This clonotype was sampled from a person between 18 and 59 years old who received the Ad26.COV2.S COVID-19 vaccine or a placebo. The specimen was peripheral blood, collected in a trial of Ad26.COV2.S vaccine versus placebo. V gene TRBV10-3 combines with J gene TRBJ2-7, with 7 nucleotides matching TRBD1. CDR3 coding DNA: TGTGCCATCAGTGGTACAGGGGTGGGCGAGCAGTACTTC. Its translation: CAISGTGVGEQYF.